These T cell receptor beta chains were read from a single sample in a study of CD8 T cells in Susac syndrome. TCRdb re-called the immunoSEQ multiplex PCR reads with MiXCR, one entry per CDR3 protein. The table lists 120,000 to 150,000 distinct CDR3 sequences, about 95% of them singletons, with about 0.11% in the top ten. The material sequenced was CD4+ T cells from PBMCs. The source of these receptors is a human donor with multiple sclerosis. Each CDR3 is given with its conserved first and last residue. D genes are given only for firm matches. Expanded clones are given a class, and other clones once, few, many or no size at all.

>TRBV20-1|TRBJ1-5|TRBD1|NA
CSARQGARGNQPQHF
TGCAGTGCTAGGCAGGGGGCGCGGGGCAATCAGCCCCAGCATTTT
>TRBV7-9|TRBJ2-4|NA|NA
CASSSSLVRDSVQYF
TGTGCCAGCAGCTCGTCCCTAGTCCGGGACTCGGTTCAGTACTTC
>TRBV12-5|TRBJ2-3|TRBD1|NA
CASGSGQSYTDTQYF
TGTGCTAGTGGTTCGGGACAGAGCTACACAGATACGCAGTATTTT
>TRBV13|TRBJ2-3|TRBD2|few
CASSLSSGTDTQYF
TGTGCCAGCAGCTTATCTAGCGGTACAGATACGCAGTATTTT
>TRBV5-1|TRBJ1-1|NA|NA
CASSLVQANTEAFF
TGCGCCAGCAGCTTGGTTCAGGCTAACACTGAAGCTTTCTTT
>TRBV12-3/TRBV12-4|TRBJ1-5|NA|NA
CASSFDRGNQPQHF
TGTGCCAGCAGTTTCGATAGGGGGAATCAGCCCCAGCATTTT
>TRBV19|TRBJ2-1|TRBD2|NA
CATSTSGGLYNEQFF
TGTGCCACCTCGACTAGCGGGGGTCTCTACAATGAGCAGTTCTTC
>TRBV7-6|TRBJ2-3|NA|NA
CASSLVESTDTQYF
TGTGCCAGCAGCTTAGTAGAAAGCACAGATACGCAGTATTTT
>TRBV28|TRBJ1-1|NA|NA
CASSLRLGNTEAFF
TGTGCCAGCAGTCTTCGCTTGGGTAACACTGAAGCTTTCTTT
>TRBV12-3/TRBV12-4|TRBJ2-7|TRBD1|NA
CASSARDRGLYEQYF
TGTGCCAGCAGTGCCCGGGACAGGGGGCTCTACGAGCAGTACTTC
>TRBV29-1|TRBJ2-5|TRBD2|once
CSVEPSSGREETQYF
TGCAGCGTTGAGCCTTCTAGCGGGAGGGAAGAGACCCAGTACTTC
>TRBV7-9|TRBJ2-2|NA|NA
CASSSQGNTGELFF
TGTGCCAGCAGCTCCCAGGGTAACACCGGGGAGCTGTTTTTT
>TRBV12-3/TRBV12-4|TRBJ1-2|NA|NA
CAASRMGNYGYTF
TGTGCCGCCAGCAGGATGGGAAACTATGGCTACACCTTC
>TRBV7-2|TRBJ2-5|NA|few
CASSLARGYETQYF
TGTGCCAGCAGCTTAGCGAGGGGGTATGAGACCCAGTACTTC
>TRBV3-1|TRBJ2-1|TRBD2|NA
CASSQGPGGVGNEQFF
TGTGCCAGCAGCCAAGGACCGGGAGGGGTGGGTAATGAGCAGTTCTTC
>TRBV28|TRBJ2-7|NA|NA
CASRTGTAPYEQYF
TGTGCCAGCAGGACAGGGACTGCTCCCTACGAGCAGTACTTC
>TRBV25-1|TRBJ2-7|TRBD1|once
CASRRDSYEQYF
TGTGCCAGCAGGAGGGACAGCTACGAGCAGTACTTC
>TRBV11-2|TRBJ2-1|TRBD2|NA
CASSFGLAGGRGDEQFF
TGTGCCAGCAGCTTTGGGCTAGCGGGAGGTCGGGGCGATGAGCAGTTCTTC